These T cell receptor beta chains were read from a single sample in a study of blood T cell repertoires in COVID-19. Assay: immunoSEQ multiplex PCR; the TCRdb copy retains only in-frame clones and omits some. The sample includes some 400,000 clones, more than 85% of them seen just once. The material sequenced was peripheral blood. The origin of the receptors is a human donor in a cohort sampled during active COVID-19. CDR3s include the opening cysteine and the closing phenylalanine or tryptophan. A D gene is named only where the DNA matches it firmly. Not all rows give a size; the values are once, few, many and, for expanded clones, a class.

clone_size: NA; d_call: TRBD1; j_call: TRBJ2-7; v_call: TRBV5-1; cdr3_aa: CASSLANDRGNSEQYF; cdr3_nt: TGCGCCAGCAGCTTGGCCAACGACAGGGGTAATAGCGAGCAGTACTTC
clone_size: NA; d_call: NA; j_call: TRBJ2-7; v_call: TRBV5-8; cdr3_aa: CASSSRGSYEQYF; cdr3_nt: TGTGCCAGCAGCTCGCGAGGGAGCTACGAGCAGTACTTC
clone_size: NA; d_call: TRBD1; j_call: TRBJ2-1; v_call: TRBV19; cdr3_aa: CASSRPSTGGSDEQFF; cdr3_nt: TGTGCCAGTAGTCGGCCTTCCACAGGGGGCAGCGATGAGCAGTTCTTC
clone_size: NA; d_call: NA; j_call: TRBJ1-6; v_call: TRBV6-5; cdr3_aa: CASSSTAGYPLHF; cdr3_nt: TGTGCCAGCAGTAGCACCGCAGGGTATCCCCTCCACTTT
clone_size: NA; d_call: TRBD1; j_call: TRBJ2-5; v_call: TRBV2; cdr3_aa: CASTRDRGLETQYF; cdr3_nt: TGTGCCAGCACCCGGGACAGGGGTCTTGAGACCCAGTACTTC
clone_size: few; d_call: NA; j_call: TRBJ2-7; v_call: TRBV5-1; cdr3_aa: CASSLGTTSYEQYF; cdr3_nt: TGCGCCAGCAGCTTAGGGACAACCTCCTACGAGCAGTACTTC
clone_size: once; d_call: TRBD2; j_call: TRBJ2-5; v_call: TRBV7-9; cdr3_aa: CASSKGLGEETQYF; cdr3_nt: TGTGCCAGCAGCAAGGGACTAGGGGAAGAGACCCAGTACTTC
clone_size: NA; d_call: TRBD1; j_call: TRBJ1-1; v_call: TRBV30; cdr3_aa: CARTRGGQGRSRAFF; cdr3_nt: TGTGCCCGTACCAGGGGGGGACAGGGGAGATCTCGAGCTTTCTTT
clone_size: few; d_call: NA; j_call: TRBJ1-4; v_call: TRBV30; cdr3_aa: CALKRQGTEKLFF; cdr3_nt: TGTGCCCTAAAAAGGCAGGGCACGGAAAAACTGTTTTTT
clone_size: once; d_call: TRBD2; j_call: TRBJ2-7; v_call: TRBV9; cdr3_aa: CASSVGAGRDDEQYF; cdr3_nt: TGTGCCAGCAGCGTAGGGGCAGGGAGGGATGACGAGCAGTACTTC
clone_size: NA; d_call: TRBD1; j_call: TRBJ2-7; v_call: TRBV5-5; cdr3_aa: CASSLARTGGSRITYEQYF; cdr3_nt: TGTGCCAGCAGCTTGGCCCGGACAGGGGGTTCCCGTATTACCTACGAGCAGTACTTC
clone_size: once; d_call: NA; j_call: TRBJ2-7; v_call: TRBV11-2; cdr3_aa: CASSLTGEQYF; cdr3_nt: TGTGCCAGCAGCCTCACGGGCGAGCAGTACTTC
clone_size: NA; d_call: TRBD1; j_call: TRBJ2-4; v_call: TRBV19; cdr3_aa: CASSRDSPSSLQYF; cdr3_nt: TGTGCCAGTAGTAGGGACAGTCCATCGTCCCTACAGTACTTC
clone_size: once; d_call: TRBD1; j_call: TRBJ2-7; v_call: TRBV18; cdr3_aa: CASSTGQGAYEQYF; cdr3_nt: TGTGCCAGCTCCACGGGACAGGGAGCCTACGAGCAGTACTTC
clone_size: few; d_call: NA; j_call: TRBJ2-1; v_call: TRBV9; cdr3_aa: CASSVRGGRGINEQFF; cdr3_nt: TGTGCCAGCAGCGTCCGGGGAGGCCGGGGGATCAATGAGCAGTTCTTC
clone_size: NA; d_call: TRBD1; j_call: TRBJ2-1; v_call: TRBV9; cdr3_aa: CASSQGGGQGYYNEQFF; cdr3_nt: TGTGCCAGCAGCCAAGGCGGGGGACAGGGCTACTACAATGAGCAGTTCTTC
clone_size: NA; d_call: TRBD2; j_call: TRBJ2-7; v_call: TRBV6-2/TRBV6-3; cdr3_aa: CASSYRKREARVFHEQYF; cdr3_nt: TGTGCCAGCAGTTACCGGAAACGGGAGGCAAGAGTCTTCCACGAGCAGTACTTC
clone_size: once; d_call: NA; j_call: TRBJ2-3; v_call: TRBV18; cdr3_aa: CASSPPIRGTDTQYF; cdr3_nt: TGTGCCAGCTCACCACCAATACGAGGCACAGATACGCAGTATTTT
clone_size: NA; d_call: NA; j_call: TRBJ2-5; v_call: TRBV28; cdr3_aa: CASSEGQGETQYF; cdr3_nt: TGTGCCAGCAGTGAGGGCCAAGGGGAGACCCAGTACTTC
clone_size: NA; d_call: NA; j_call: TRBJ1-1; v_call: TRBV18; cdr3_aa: CASSPLRTEAFF; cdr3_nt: TGTGCCAGCTCACCCCTCCGCACTGAAGCTTTCTTT
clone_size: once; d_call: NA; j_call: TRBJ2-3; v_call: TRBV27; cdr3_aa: CASRRGSTDTQYF; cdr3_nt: TGTGCCAGCAGGCGGGGTAGCACAGATACGCAGTATTTT
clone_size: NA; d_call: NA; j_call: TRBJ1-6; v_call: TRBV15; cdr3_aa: CATSRDSSYNSPLHF; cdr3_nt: TGTGCCACCAGCAGAGACAGCTCCTATAATTCACCCCTCCACTTT
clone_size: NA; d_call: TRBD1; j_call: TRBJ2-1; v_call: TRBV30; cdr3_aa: CAWTPGQGAKDEQFF; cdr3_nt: TGTGCCTGGACTCCCGGACAGGGGGCGAAAGATGAGCAGTTCTTC
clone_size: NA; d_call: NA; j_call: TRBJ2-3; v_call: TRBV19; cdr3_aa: CASSMYRITDTQYF; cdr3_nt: TGTGCCAGTAGTATGTACAGGATCACAGATACGCAGTATTTT
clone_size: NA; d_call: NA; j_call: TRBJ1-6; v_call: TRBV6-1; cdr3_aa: CASSETESSYNSPLHF; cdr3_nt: TGTGCCAGCAGTGAAACAGAGAGCTCCTATAATTCACCCCTCCACTTT
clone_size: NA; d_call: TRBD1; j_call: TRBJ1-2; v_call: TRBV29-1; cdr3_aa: CSVEDPTGTGFNYGYTF; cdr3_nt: TGCAGCGTTGAAGATCCTACCGGGACAGGGTTTAATTATGGCTACACCTTC
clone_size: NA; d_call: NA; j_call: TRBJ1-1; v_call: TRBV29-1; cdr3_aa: CSVQGPWNTEAFF; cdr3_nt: TGCAGCGTACAGGGCCCCTGGAACACTGAAGCTTTCTTT
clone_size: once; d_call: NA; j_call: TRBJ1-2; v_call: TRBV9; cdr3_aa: CASSGGLDSVNYGYTF; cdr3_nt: TGTGCCAGCAGCGGTGGGTTGGACAGCGTTAACTATGGCTACACCTTC
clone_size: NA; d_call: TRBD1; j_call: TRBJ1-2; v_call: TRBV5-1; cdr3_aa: CASSLEDRRDYGYTF; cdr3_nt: TGCGCCAGCAGCTTAGAGGACAGGCGGGACTATGGCTACACCTTC
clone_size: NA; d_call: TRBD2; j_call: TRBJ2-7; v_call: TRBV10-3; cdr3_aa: CAISRLAGGNYEQYF; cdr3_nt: TGTGCCATCAGCAGACTAGCGGGAGGGAACTACGAGCAGTACTTC
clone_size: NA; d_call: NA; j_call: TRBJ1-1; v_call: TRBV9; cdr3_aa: CASSAAGGGTEAFF; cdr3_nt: TGTGCCAGCAGCGCCGCCGGCGGGGGAACTGAAGCTTTCTTT
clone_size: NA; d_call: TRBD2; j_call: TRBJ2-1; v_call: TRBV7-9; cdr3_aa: CASSPTSGGGQDNEQFF; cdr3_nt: TGTGCCAGCAGCCCGACTAGCGGGGGGGGACAAGACAATGAGCAGTTCTTC
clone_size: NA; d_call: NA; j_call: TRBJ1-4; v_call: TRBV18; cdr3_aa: CASSPTGGSEKLFF; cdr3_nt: TGTGCCAGCTCACCCACGGGAGGGAGCGAAAAACTGTTTTTT
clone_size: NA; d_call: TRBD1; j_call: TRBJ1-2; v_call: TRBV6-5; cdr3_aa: CASLGQGGYGYTF; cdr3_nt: TGTGCCAGCCTTGGACAGGGGGGCTATGGCTACACCTTC
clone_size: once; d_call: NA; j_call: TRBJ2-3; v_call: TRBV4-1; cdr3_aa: CASSQGPPDTQYF; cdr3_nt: TGCGCCAGCAGCCAGGGCCCGCCAGATACGCAGTATTTT
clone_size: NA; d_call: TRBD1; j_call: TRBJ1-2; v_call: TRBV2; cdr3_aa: CATLQGSGGAGGYTF; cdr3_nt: TGTGCCACTCTTCAAGGGTCAGGGGGCGCGGGTGGCTACACCTTC
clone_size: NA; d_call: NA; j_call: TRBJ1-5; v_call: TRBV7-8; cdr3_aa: CASGGGGESPQHF; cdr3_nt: TGTGCCAGCGGGGGGGGCGGGGAATCGCCCCAGCATTTT
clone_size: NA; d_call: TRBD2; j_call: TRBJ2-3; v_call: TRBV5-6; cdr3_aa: CASSLGLAGVLTDTQYF; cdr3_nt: TGTGCCAGCAGCTTGGGACTAGCGGGAGTCCTCACAGATACGCAGTATTTT
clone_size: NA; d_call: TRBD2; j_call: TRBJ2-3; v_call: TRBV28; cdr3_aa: CASVPGGGTDTQYF; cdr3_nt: TGTGCCAGCGTACCTGGGGGGGGGACAGATACGCAGTATTTT
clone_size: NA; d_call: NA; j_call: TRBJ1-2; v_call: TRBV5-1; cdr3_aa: CASSLVGQFGYTF; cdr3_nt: TGCGCCAGCAGCTTGGTCGGACAGTTCGGCTACACCTTC
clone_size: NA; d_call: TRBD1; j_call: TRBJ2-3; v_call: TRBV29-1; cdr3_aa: CSVGTGGADTQYF; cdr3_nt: TGCAGCGTTGGGACAGGGGGCGCAGATACGCAGTATTTT
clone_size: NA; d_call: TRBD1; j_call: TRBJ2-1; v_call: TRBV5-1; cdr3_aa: CASSLRTGVSYNEQFF; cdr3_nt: TGCGCCAGCAGCTTAAGGACAGGGGTTTCCTACAATGAGCAGTTCTTC
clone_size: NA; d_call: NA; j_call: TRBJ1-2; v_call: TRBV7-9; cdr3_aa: CASRNSLSPYLYGYTF; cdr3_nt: TGTGCCAGCAGAAATAGTTTGAGTCCTTACCTCTATGGCTACACCTTC
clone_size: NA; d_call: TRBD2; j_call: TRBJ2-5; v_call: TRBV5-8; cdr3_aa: CASSLEIAGVPQETQYF; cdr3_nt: TGTGCCAGCAGCTTGGAGATAGCGGGGGTGCCCCAAGAGACCCAGTACTTC
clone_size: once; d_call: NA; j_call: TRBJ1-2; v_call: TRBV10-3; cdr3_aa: CATQSEGRGNYGYTF; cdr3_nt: TGTGCCACCCAATCCGAAGGGCGCGGGAACTATGGCTACACCTTC
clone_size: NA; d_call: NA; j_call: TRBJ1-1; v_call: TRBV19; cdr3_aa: CASGTGFNTEAFF; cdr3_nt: TGTGCCAGTGGAACAGGGTTCAACACTGAAGCTTTCTTT
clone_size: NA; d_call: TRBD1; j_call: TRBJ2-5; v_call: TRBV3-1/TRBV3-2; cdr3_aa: CASSTRDRERQAQYF; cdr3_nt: TGTGCCAGCAGCACCAGGGACAGGGAAAGGCAGGCCCAGTACTTC
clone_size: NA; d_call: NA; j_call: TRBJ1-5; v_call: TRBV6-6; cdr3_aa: CATSQGHSNQPQHF; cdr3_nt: TGTGCCACCTCCCAGGGGCATAGCAATCAGCCCCAGCATTTT
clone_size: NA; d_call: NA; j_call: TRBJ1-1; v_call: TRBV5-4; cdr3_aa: CASRQDMNTEAFF; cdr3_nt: TGTGCCAGCCGACAGGATATGAACACTGAAGCTTTCTTT
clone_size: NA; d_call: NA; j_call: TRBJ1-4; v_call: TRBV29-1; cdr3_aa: CSVGAGGPNEKLFF; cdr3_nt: TGCAGCGTGGGGGCCGGTGGACCTAATGAAAAACTGTTTTTT
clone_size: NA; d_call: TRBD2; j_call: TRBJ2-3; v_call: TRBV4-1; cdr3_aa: CASSQGRGADTQYF; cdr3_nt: TGCGCCAGCAGCCAAGGCCGGGGGGCAGATACGCAGTATTTT
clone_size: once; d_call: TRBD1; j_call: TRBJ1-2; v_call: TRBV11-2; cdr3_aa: CASSLASAGGYGYTF; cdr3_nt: TGTGCCAGCAGCTTAGCCTCAGCAGGGGGGTATGGCTACACCTTC
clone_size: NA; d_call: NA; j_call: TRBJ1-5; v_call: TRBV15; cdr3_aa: CATSRGPGPQHF; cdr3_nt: TGTGCCACCAGCAGAGGGCCTGGGCCCCAGCATTTT
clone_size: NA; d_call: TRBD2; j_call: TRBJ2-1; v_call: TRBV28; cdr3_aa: CASSFSGRAKSDEQFF; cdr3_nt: TGTGCCAGCAGTTTTAGCGGGAGGGCCAAATCGGATGAGCAGTTCTTC
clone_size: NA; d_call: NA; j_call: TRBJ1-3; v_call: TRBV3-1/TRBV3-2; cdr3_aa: CASSQGAAGNTIYF; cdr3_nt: TGTGCCAGCAGCCAAGGGGCAGCTGGAAACACCATATATTTT
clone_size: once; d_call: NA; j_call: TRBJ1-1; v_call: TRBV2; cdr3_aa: CASSFDFRGSTEAFF; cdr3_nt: TGTGCCAGCAGTTTTGATTTTAGGGGTTCCACTGAAGCTTTCTTT